This T cell receptor beta chain was captured in a study of STAT5B mutations in CD4+ large granular lymphocyte leukemia. Background on the study: The CDR3 'QG' motif was associated with a particular HLA allele among healthy donors. General study findings and limits: Roughly 27% of private leukemic clonotypes occurred rarely in other patients' non-leukemic repertoires. Top patient clones used TRBV06 genes more often: 8/27 versus 2/35 in controls.

This was a survey-level run. Using immunoSEQ multiplex PCR, the repertoire was profiled, and TCRdb retains in-frame clones only, with some absent. The data show 34,000 or so clones, around 81% seen once. A note on this clone: Its antigen remains unidentified.

This CDR3 is 14 amino acids long. Trimming shortened V by 0 bases and J by 8 bases, and 14 bases separated the two germline ends. The germline V gene has CDR1 SGHNT and CDR2 YYREEE (reference sequence). Sequenced input: CD4+ T cells from blood buffy coats. The receptor was isolated from a human donor in good health. This chain links TRBV5-4 with TRBJ1-2, with D possibly being TRBD1 (6 bases). The CDR3, as DNA: TGTGCCAGCAGCTTGGGAAGTACAGGGAAAGGCTACACCTTC. It is translated as CASSLGSTGKGYTF.